This T cell receptor (beta chain) stems from a study of blood T cell repertoires in COVID-19. Study overall: T cells, B-cell-depleted T cells, or PBMCs supplied cDNA or gDNA.

Original handling: Amplification from reference gene primers served as the basis for estimated nucleated cell counts. Libraries were prepared by immunoSEQ multiplex PCR; TCRdb keeps only in-frame clonotypes and omits some of them. That table gives V, J and clone size, and the DNA gave D and trimming. The sample has about 160,000 clones; roughly 80% are singletons. The receptor comes from a man aged 70 or older with acute or convalescent COVID-19. Sequencing input: peripheral blood.

Here the CDR3 reads CATKGQGYGYTF. For the CDR3, the DNA is TGTGCCACTAAGGGACAGGGCTATGGCTACACCTTC. The chain uses TRBV19 and TRBJ1-2; 9 bases line up with TRBD1. This CDR3 spans 12 amino acids. The germline V gene encodes CDR1 LNHDA and CDR2 SQIVND (reference sequence). Unmatched junction bases numbered 4, after V lost 10 bases and J lost 4 bases.